This is a list of T cell receptor beta chains from one sample in a study of CD8+CD57+ T cells in acquired aplastic anemia. Using its own MiXCR run on the reads, TCRdb lists one record per CDR3 protein. Of about 170,000 distinct CDR3 sequences listed, approximately 40% are singletons. Material for sequencing was sorted CD4+, CD8+, or CD8+CD57+ T cells (not recorded which) from PBMCs. The receptors originated from a human donor in good health. CDR3s include the opening cysteine and the closing phenylalanine or tryptophan. D genes are given only for firm matches. The size field is filled for only some rows; it gives once, few, many or a size class.

V gene: TRBV27
clone size: -
D gene: TRBD1
J gene: TRBJ2-7
CDR3 protein: CASSLGRDRGRREQYF
CDR3 DNA: TGTGCCAGCAGTCTAGGCCGGGACAGGGGACGACGGGAGCAGTACTTC

V gene: TRBV6-4
clone size: many
D gene: -
J gene: TRBJ2-3
CDR3 protein: CASSTGTGPDTQYF
CDR3 DNA: TGTGCCAGCAGTACCGGCACGGGGCCAGATACGCAGTATTTT

V gene: TRBV2
clone size: -
D gene: TRBD1
J gene: TRBJ1-2
CDR3 protein: CASSVVRGGYTF
CDR3 DNA: TGTGCCAGCAGTGTAGTCAGGGGGGGCTACACCTTC

V gene: TRBV7-8
clone size: few
D gene: -
J gene: TRBJ2-7
CDR3 protein: CASSPPSYEQYF
CDR3 DNA: TGTGCCAGCTCCCCTCCTTCCTACGAGCAGTACTTC

V gene: TRBV7-2
clone size: many
D gene: TRBD2
J gene: TRBJ2-3
CDR3 protein: CASSARASGSADTQYF
CDR3 DNA: TGTGCCAGCAGCGCGCGGGCTAGCGGGTCTGCAGATACGCAGTATTTT

V gene: TRBV28
clone size: -
D gene: -
J gene: TRBJ1-1
CDR3 protein: CASSSGQTMNTEAFF
CDR3 DNA: TGTGCCAGCAGTTCCGGACAGACTATGAACACTGAAGCTTTCTTT

V gene: TRBV5-1
clone size: many
D gene: -
J gene: TRBJ2-4
CDR3 protein: CASSLDASSQNIQYF
CDR3 DNA: TGCGCCAGCAGCTTGGATGCTAGCTCCCAAAACATTCAGTACTTC

V gene: TRBV6-5
clone size: -
D gene: -
J gene: TRBJ2-5
CDR3 protein: CASSYTGIYQETQYF
CDR3 DNA: TGTGCCAGCAGTTATACGGGAATCTACCAAGAGACCCAGTACTTC

V gene: TRBV7-9
clone size: many
D gene: -
J gene: TRBJ2-5
CDR3 protein: CASSLVLMGTVETQYF
CDR3 DNA: TGTGCCAGCAGCTTAGTGTTAATGGGGACCGTGGAGACCCAGTACTTC

V gene: TRBV2
clone size: many
D gene: -
J gene: TRBJ1-5
CDR3 protein: CATLKESQGNQPQHF
CDR3 DNA: TGTGCCACCCTCAAGGAGTCTCAGGGCAATCAGCCCCAGCATTTT

V gene: TRBV6-2/TRBV6-3
clone size: -
D gene: -
J gene: TRBJ1-5
CDR3 protein: CASSYPTYYSNQPQHF
CDR3 DNA: TGTGCCAGCAGTTACCCGACATATTATAGCAATCAGCCCCAGCATTTT

V gene: TRBV11-1
clone size: -
D gene: -
J gene: TRBJ2-3
CDR3 protein: CASSLGGLGEPDTQYF
CDR3 DNA: TGTGCCAGCAGCCTGGGTGGGCTAGGGGAGCCAGATACGCAGTATTTT

V gene: TRBV19
clone size: -
D gene: TRBD1
J gene: TRBJ2-3
CDR3 protein: CASSSRDRGTDTQYF
CDR3 DNA: TGTGCCAGTAGTTCCCGGGACAGGGGAACAGATACGCAGTATTTT

V gene: TRBV7-9
clone size: few
D gene: -
J gene: TRBJ1-2
CDR3 protein: CASSTTRSYGYTF
CDR3 DNA: TGTGCCAGCAGCACAACCAGGTCCTATGGCTACACCTTC

V gene: TRBV30
clone size: -
D gene: TRBD2
J gene: TRBJ2-3
CDR3 protein: CAWSGGGWDTQYF
CDR3 DNA: TGTGCCTGGAGTGGGGGGGGTTGGGATACGCAGTATTTT

V gene: TRBV7-2
clone size: once
D gene: -
J gene: TRBJ1-6
CDR3 protein: CASSLALGTVHSPLHF
CDR3 DNA: TGTGCCAGCAGCTTAGCGTTAGGGACGGTTCATTCACCCCTCCACTTT

V gene: TRBV4-3
clone size: -
D gene: -
J gene: TRBJ2-1
CDR3 protein: CASSQEPWGEQFF
CDR3 DNA: TGCGCCAGCAGCCAAGAACCGTGGGGTGAGCAGTTCTTC

V gene: TRBV15
clone size: -
D gene: -
J gene: TRBJ1-5
CDR3 protein: CATSRGGTSGEGQPQHF
CDR3 DNA: TGTGCCACCAGCAGAGGGGGGACTAGCGGGGAGGGTCAGCCCCAGCATTTT

V gene: TRBV19
clone size: -
D gene: -
J gene: TRBJ2-7
CDR3 protein: CASSTPWAPNEQYF
CDR3 DNA: TGTGCCAGTAGTACCCCTTGGGCTCCTAACGAGCAGTACTTC

V gene: TRBV18
clone size: -
D gene: TRBD1
J gene: TRBJ2-3
CDR3 protein: CASSPGQGSTDTQYF
CDR3 DNA: TGTGCCAGCTCACCGGGACAGGGAAGCACAGATACGCAGTATTTT

V gene: TRBV10-2
clone size: many
D gene: -
J gene: TRBJ2-1
CDR3 protein: CASRPPEQGRPPSFF
CDR3 DNA: TGCGCCAGCAGGCCCCCGGAACAGGGCCGGCCCCCAAGCTTCTTC

V gene: TRBV19
clone size: many
D gene: -
J gene: TRBJ1-6
CDR3 protein: CASSITQYSSPLHF
CDR3 DNA: TGTGCCAGTAGTATAACGCAGTACAGTTCACCCCTCCACTTT

V gene: TRBV20-1
clone size: few
D gene: -
J gene: TRBJ2-1
CDR3 protein: CSAARQVLRLF
CDR3 DNA: TGCAGTGCCGCCCGACAGGTCCTACGACTCTTC

V gene: TRBV20-1
clone size: once
D gene: -
J gene: TRBJ1-1
CDR3 protein: CSATRTANTEAFF
CDR3 DNA: TGCAGTGCTACCCGGACAGCTAACACTGAAGCTTTCTTT

V gene: TRBV6-1
clone size: many
D gene: TRBD2
J gene: TRBJ2-1
CDR3 protein: CASLRLATNEQFF
CDR3 DNA: TGTGCCAGCCTGCGACTAGCGACCAATGAGCAGTTCTTC

V gene: TRBV3-1
clone size: few
D gene: -
J gene: TRBJ2-3
CDR3 protein: CASSQVKTAPQYF
CDR3 DNA: TGTGCCAGCAGCCAAGTTAAGACAGCCCCGCAGTATTTT

V gene: TRBV7-9
clone size: -
D gene: -
J gene: TRBJ1-6
CDR3 protein: CASSVEGAYNSPLHF
CDR3 DNA: TGTGCCAGCAGCGTCGAAGGGGCCTATAATTCACCCCTCCACTTT

V gene: TRBV2
clone size: many
D gene: -
J gene: TRBJ2-7
CDR3 protein: CASRDNSYEQYF
CDR3 DNA: TGTGCCAGCAGGGACAACTCCTACGAACAGTACTTC

V gene: TRBV20-1
clone size: few
D gene: TRBD1
J gene: TRBJ1-2
CDR3 protein: CSASSRQGPYTF
CDR3 DNA: TGCAGTGCTAGCTCAAGACAGGGTCCTTACACCTTC

V gene: TRBV19
clone size: many
D gene: -
J gene: TRBJ1-6
CDR3 protein: CASSIDRVRSPLHF
CDR3 DNA: TGTGCCAGTAGTATAGACAGGGTTCGTTCACCCCTCCACTTT

V gene: TRBV7-9
clone size: -
D gene: -
J gene: TRBJ2-7
CDR3 protein: CASSSYTGPAYEQYF
CDR3 DNA: TGTGCCAGCAGCTCCTATACAGGGCCTGCCTACGAGCAGTACTTC

V gene: TRBV2
clone size: once
D gene: -
J gene: TRBJ2-5
CDR3 protein: CASRSGKAETQYF
CDR3 DNA: TGTGCCAGCAGGAGCGGCAAAGCGGAGACCCAGTACTTC

V gene: TRBV2
clone size: -
D gene: TRBD1
J gene: TRBJ1-5
CDR3 protein: CASSSGTGSGKPQHF
CDR3 DNA: TGTGCCAGCAGTTCCGGGACAGGGTCGGGAAAGCCCCAGCATTTT

V gene: TRBV30
clone size: -
D gene: -
J gene: TRBJ1-5
CDR3 protein: CAWASGDQPQHF
CDR3 DNA: TGTGCCTGGGCGAGTGGGGATCAGCCCCAGCATTTT

V gene: TRBV2
clone size: -
D gene: -
J gene: TRBJ1-4
CDR3 protein: CASSTDRWRGEKLFF
CDR3 DNA: TGTGCCAGCAGTACAGACAGGTGGAGGGGTGAAAAACTGTTTTTT